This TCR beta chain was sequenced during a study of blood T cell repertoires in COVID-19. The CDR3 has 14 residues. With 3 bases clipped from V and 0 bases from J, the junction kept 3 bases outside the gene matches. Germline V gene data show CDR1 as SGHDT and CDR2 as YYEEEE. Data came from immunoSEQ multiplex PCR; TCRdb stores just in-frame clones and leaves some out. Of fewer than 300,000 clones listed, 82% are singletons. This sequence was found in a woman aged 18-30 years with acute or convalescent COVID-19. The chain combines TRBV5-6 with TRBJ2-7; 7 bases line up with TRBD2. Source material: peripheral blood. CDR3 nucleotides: TGTGCCAGCAGCTCAGGCGGGAGCTCCTACGAGCAGTACTTC. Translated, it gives CASSSGGSSYEQYF.